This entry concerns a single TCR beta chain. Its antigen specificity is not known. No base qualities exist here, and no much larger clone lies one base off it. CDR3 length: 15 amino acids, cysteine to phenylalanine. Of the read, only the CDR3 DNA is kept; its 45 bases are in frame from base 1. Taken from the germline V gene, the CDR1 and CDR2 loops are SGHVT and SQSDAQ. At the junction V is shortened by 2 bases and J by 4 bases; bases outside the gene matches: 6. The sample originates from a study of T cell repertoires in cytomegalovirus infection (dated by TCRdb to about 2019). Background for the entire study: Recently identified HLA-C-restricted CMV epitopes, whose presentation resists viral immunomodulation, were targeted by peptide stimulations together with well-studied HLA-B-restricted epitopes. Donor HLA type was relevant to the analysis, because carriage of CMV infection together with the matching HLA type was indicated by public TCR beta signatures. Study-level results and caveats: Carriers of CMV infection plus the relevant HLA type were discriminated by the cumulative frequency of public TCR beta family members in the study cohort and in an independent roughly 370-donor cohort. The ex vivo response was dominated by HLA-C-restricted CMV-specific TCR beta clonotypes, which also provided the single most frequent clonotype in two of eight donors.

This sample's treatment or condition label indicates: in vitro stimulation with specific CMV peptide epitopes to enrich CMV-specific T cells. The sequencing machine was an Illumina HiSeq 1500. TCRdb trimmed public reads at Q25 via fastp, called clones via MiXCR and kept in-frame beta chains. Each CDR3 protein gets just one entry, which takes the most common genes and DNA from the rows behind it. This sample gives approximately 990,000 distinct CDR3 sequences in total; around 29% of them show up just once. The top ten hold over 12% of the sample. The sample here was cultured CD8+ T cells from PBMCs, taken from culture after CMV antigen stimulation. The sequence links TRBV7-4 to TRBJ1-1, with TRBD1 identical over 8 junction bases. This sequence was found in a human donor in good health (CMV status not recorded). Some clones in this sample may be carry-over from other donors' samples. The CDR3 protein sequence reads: CASSLKVTGVTEAFF. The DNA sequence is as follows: TGTGCCAGCAGCTTAAAGGTGACAGGGGTCACTGAAGCTTTCTTT.